Each of the 29 T cell receptor beta chains below was sequenced from the same sample in a study of T-cell memory formation after mild COVID-19. TCRdb fed the 5' RACE reads into MiXCR, producing one record per CDR3 protein. The sample has over 450,000 distinct CDR3 sequences; about 20% are singletons. What was sequenced was PBMCs or a T cell subset sorted from them (not recorded which). Receptor source: an adult woman who had mild COVID-19 (a few samples of this study predate the infection). Cell type and time point are not known.

This clonotype was observed many times. This chain joins TRBV14 and TRBJ2-1, with TRBD2 identical over 13 bases. Germline CDR1 is SGHDN and CDR2 is FVKESK. The CDR3 length is 17 residues. V trimming: 5 bases; J trimming: 6 bases; junction bases outside the gene matches: 10. The CDR3 nucleotides are TGTGCCAGCAGCGATTATTCAGGACTAGCGGGAGTCAATGAGCAGTTCTTC. Protein sequence: CASSDYSGLAGVNEQFF.

This sequence joins TRBV7-2 and TRBJ2-7; possibly TRBD1 or TRBD2 for D (6 bases each). The CDR3 sequence is 13 residues long. The V and J ends lost 0 bases and 6 bases respectively, with 9 bases between them. Germline V gene data show CDR1 as SGHTA and CDR2 as FQGNSA. The DNA of the CDR3 is TGTGCCAGCAGCTTAGCGAGGGGGGTCGAGCAGTACTTC. It specifies CASSLARGVEQYF.

CDR3 nucleotides: TGTGCCAGCAGTGAAGCACTAAGGACTTATGGCTACACCTTC. Protein sequence: CASSEALRTYGYTF. The chain is built from TRBV6-1 and TRBJ1-2; no clear D. Trimming left V 0 bases short and J 5 bases short, with 10 bases between. This CDR3 is built from 14 residues. CDR1 and CDR2 from the germline V gene are MNHNS and SASEGT.

The chain is built from TRBV5-6 and TRBJ2-5; perhaps TRBD1 as D (5 bases). Germline values: CDR1 SGHDT, CDR2 YYEEEE. Deletions cut 5 bases from V and 1 base from J, with 12 bases between. The length of the CDR3 is 14 residues. CDR3 DNA sequence: TGTGCCAGCAGTCCCCAGGGCCGCCAAGAGACCCAGTACTTC. It codes for CASSPQGRQETQYF.

The rearrangement uses TRBV7-2 and TRBJ1-2, with 9 bases fitting TRBD1. This CDR3 is 13 amino acids long. V trimming: 4 bases; J trimming: 6 bases; junction bases outside the gene matches: 3. The V gene's germline CDR1 is SGHTA and CDR2 FQGNSA. The CDR3 DNA sequence: TGTGCCAGCAGCTGGGGGACAGGGAATGGCTACACCTTC. It specifies CASSWGTGNGYTF.

This clonotype was detected many times. The chain combines TRBV5-1 with TRBJ1-5; TRBD1 matches 7 bases. This CDR3 comprises 16 residues. In germline, CDR1 is SGHRS, CDR2 YFSETQ. The ends lost 0 bases at V and 7 bases at J; junction bases unmatched: 10. The CDR3 spells CASSLEPGGSIQPQHF. In DNA form, the CDR3 reads TGCGCCAGCAGCTTGGAGCCAGGGGGGAGTATACAGCCCCAGCATTTT.

The chain has TRBV4-2 and TRBJ1-2, with 9 bases lining up with TRBD1. The CDR3 covers 13 residues. Germline V CDR1 and CDR2: LGHNA, YNFKEQ. V shed 3 bases and J 6 bases; nucleotides not matched to a gene: 2. DNA of the CDR3: TGTGCCAGCAGCCAGACAGGGGGGGATGGCTACACCTTC. It encodes CASSQTGGDGYTF.

In its sample, this clonotype was seen once. The chain combines TRBV5-3 with TRBJ2-7, with D perhaps being TRBD1 or TRBD2 (5 bases each). TRBV5-3 is marked as an open reading frame, function uncertain. The CDR3 totals 13 residues. V lost 0 bases and J lost 2, with 6 bases in between. The CDR3 loop reads CARSLAGPYEQYF. In DNA, the CDR3 is TGTGCCAGAAGCTTGGCGGGGCCCTACGAGCAGTACTTC.

This clonotype occurred a few times. The J gene is TRBJ2-1, the V gene TRBV30, with 8 bases identical to TRBD2. V was pared by 0 bases and J by 0 bases, with 4 bases of the junction left unmatched. This CDR3 is 16 amino acids long. The germline V gene encodes CDR1 GTSNPN and CDR2 SVGIG (reference sequence). The CDR3 region is CAWSVWSGSSYNEQFF. The CDR3 DNA sequence: TGTGCCTGGAGTGTATGGAGCGGGAGCTCCTACAATGAGCAGTTCTTC.

This clonotype has a handful of counts. The chain links TRBV12-3 or TRBV12-4 to TRBJ2-1; 10 positions match TRBD2. This CDR3 spans 16 amino acids. The junction had 10 bases not matched to a gene; V was cut back by 6 bases and J by 5 bases. The DNA for the CDR3 is TGTGCCAGCAGGTCCAGCGGGAGGGCTTTTCACAATGAGCAGTTCTTC. As protein: CASRSSGRAFHNEQFF.

The V gene is TRBV18, the J gene TRBJ2-4; D is unclear. Trimming stripped 0 bases from V and 0 bases from J, with 12 bases between. This CDR3 spans 17 amino acids. The germline V gene encodes CDR1 KGHSH and CDR2 LQKENI. CDR3: CASSPPTQKLAKNIQYF. CDR3 DNA: TGTGCCAGCTCACCACCGACCCAGAAACTAGCCAAAAACATTCAGTACTTC.

The chain combines TRBV12-3 or TRBV12-4 with TRBJ1-5, with D uncertain. Trimming cost V 5 bases and J 5 bases, with 13 bases left between them. The CDR3 is made up of 14 amino acids. The CDR3 nucleotides read TGTGCCAGCAGTCCACGGGAGTCAGATCAGCCCCAGCATTTT. Protein product: CASSPRESDQPQHF.

In nucleotides, the CDR3 is TGTGCCAGTGGCGGAACCGGGGAGCTGTTTTTT. It specifies CASGGTGELFF. The V and J genes are TRBV25-1 and TRBJ2-2; D unresolved. V was shortened by 9 bases and J by 5 bases, with 7 bases between the two germline ends. In germline, CDR1 is MGHDK, CDR2 SYGVNS. The CDR3 contains 11 residues.

The chain recombines TRBV4-1 with TRBJ1-1, with 9 bases that match TRBD1. Germline assignment: CDR1 MGHRA and CDR2 YSYEKL. The CDR3 is 18 amino acids. With 0 bases clipped from V and 6 bases from J, the junction kept 14 bases outside the gene matches. The CDR3 DNA follows: TGCGCCAGCAGCCAAGATCTAACAGGGGGCGCGAGAGGCGCTGAAGCTTTCTTT. As protein: CASSQDLTGGARGAEAFF.

This sequence joins TRBV27 and TRBJ1-3, with TRBD1 matching 9 bases. V was clipped by 8 bases and J by 3 bases; unmatched bases: 11. The CDR3 consists of 16 residues. Germline V gives CDR1 MNHEY, CDR2 SMNVEV (reference sequence). The CDR3 sequence: CASLPKGQGNGNTIYF. CDR3 nucleotide sequence: TGTGCCAGCTTACCCAAGGGACAGGGAAATGGAAACACCATATATTTT.

This clonotype has a handful of counts. The chain couples TRBV5-5 to TRBJ1-1; D remains ambiguous. V shed 1 base and J shed 0 bases, with 7 bases lying between them. Germline V lookup: CDR1 SGHKS, CDR2 YYEKEE (reference sequence). The length of the CDR3 is 14 residues. CDR3 nucleotides: TGTGCCAGCAGCTTGTCAGACATGAACACTGAAGCTTTCTTT. This encodes CASSLSDMNTEAFF.

The rearrangement joins TRBV24-1 to TRBJ2-2, with D perhaps TRBD1 (6 bases). V lost 4 bases and J lost 4, with 15 bases in between. CDR1 and CDR2 (germline): KGHDR, SFDVKD. The CDR3 loop spans 16 amino acids. The CDR3 protein is CATSEPMQGGTGELFF. The CDR3 DNA is TGTGCCACCAGTGAGCCCATGCAAGGGGGCACCGGGGAGCTGTTTTTT.

The chain uses TRBV14 and TRBJ1-1; 7 nucleotides align to TRBD1. The CDR3 extends over 13 amino acids. Germline CDR1 and CDR2: SGHDN and FVKESK. Trimming cost V 4 bases and J 7 bases; bases outside gene matches: 6. This CDR3 reads CASSRDSLLEAFF. The CDR3 nucleotides are TGTGCCAGCAGCCGGGACAGCCTCCTTGAAGCTTTCTTT.

This clonotype was found a few times. The rearrangement joins TRBV7-9 to TRBJ2-5; 7 bases map to TRBD2. Germline CDR1 reads SEHNR; CDR2 reads FQNEAQ (reference sequence). The CDR3 runs 16 residues. The trim removed 5 bases at V and 4 bases at J, leaving 13 bases unmatched. Written as DNA, the CDR3 is TGTGCCAGCAGCGGTGTGGGGGTTCAGCGGGGAGAGACCCAGTACTTC. It codes for CASSGVGVQRGETQYF. The full variable domain, its missing parts supplied by reference TRBV7-9 and TRBJ2-5, is DTGVSQNPRHKITKRGQNVTFRCDPISEHNRLYWYRQTLGQGPEFLTYFQNEAQLEKSRLLSDRFSAERPKGSFSTLEIQRTEQGDSAMYLCASSGVGVQRGETQYFGPGTRLLVL.

The rearrangement joins TRBV30 to TRBJ1-1; D gene ambiguous. CDR3 size: 10 residues. CDR1 and CDR2 from the germline V gene are GTSNPN and SVGIG (reference sequence). Between the trimmed V and J ends, which lost 3 bases and 10 bases, there was a span of 9 bases. CDR3 residues: CAWRRSRAFF. The DNA of the CDR3 is TGTGCCTGGAGAAGATCCAGAGCTTTCTTT.

This chain uses TRBV9 with TRBJ1-1, with 7 nucleotides matching TRBD1. The CDR3 totals 14 residues. V dropped 2 bases and J dropped 11; count of bases not matched to a gene: 12. The germline V gene has CDR1 SGDLS and CDR2 YYNGEE. CDR3 in amino acids: CASSVQGQPELAFF. The CDR3 DNA sequence: TGTGCCAGCAGCGTTCAGGGACAGCCCGAGTTGGCTTTCTTT.

The chain carries TRBV20-1 and TRBJ2-7, with 11 bases aligning to TRBD2. The junction had 6 bases not matched to a gene; V was cut back by 6 bases and J by 5 bases. The CDR3 totals 13 residues. The germline V gene encodes CDR1 DFQATT and CDR2 SNEGSKA (reference sequence). CDR3 DNA sequence: TGCAGTGCGTACACTAGCGGGAGTAACGAGCAGTACTTC. It encodes CSAYTSGSNEQYF.

V gene TRBV3-1 combines with J gene TRBJ1-2; D is perhaps TRBD1 (6 bases). Germline V CDR1 and CDR2: LGHDT, YNNKEL (reference sequence). V was pared by 1 base and J by 7 bases, with 13 bases between. The CDR3 is made up of 14 amino acids. The CDR3, as DNA: TGTGCCAGCAGCCAAGTCCAGGGGAGAGTTGGCTACACCTTC. Its protein product is CASSQVQGRVGYTF.

This clonotype was found a few times. This sequence joins TRBV5-1 and TRBJ2-1, with 9 bases that match TRBD2. Germline loops: CDR1 SGHRS, CDR2 YFSETQ. V dropped 4 bases and J dropped 8; count of bases not matched to a gene: 10. There are 15 residues in the CDR3. Written as DNA, the CDR3 is TGCGCCAGCAGCGAACGGAGCGGGGGGTTCGATGAGCAGTTCTTC. Translation gives CASSERSGGFDEQFF.

V gene TRBV18 combines with J gene TRBJ2-5; 13 bases fit TRBD2. Trimming took 3 bases from V and 4 from J; bases not matched to a gene: 2. The length of the CDR3 is 15 residues. Germline assignment: CDR1 KGHSH and CDR2 LQKENI. The CDR3 DNA reads TGTGCCAGCTCACCGGGACTAGCGGGACCAGAGACCCAGTACTTC. It translates to CASSPGLAGPETQYF.

This clonotype has more than one count but fewer than ten. V usage is TRBV12-3 or TRBV12-4 and J usage is TRBJ1-2; D gene uncertain. The CDR3 is 13 residues long. V lost 3 bases and J 7 bases, leaving 12 bases between the germline ends. The CDR3 sequence is CASSFTGMSGYTF. The DNA for the CDR3 is TGTGCCAGCAGTTTTACGGGGATGAGTGGCTACACCTTC.

This clonotype was observed a handful of times. This chain connects TRBV7-6 to TRBJ2-7; possibly TRBD1 for D (6 bases). Trimming shortened V by 5 bases and J by 2 bases, and 13 bases separated the two germline ends. CDR1 is SGHVS and CDR2 is FNYEAQ in the germline V gene. The CDR3 sequence is 14 residues long. CDR3 nucleotide sequence: TGTGCCAGCAGCGAACACGAGGGGGCCTACGAGCAGTACTTC. It translates to CASSEHEGAYEQYF. Using reference TRBV7-6 and TRBJ2-7 for the parts outside the CDR3, the full variable domain is GAGVSQSPRYKVTKRGQDVALRCDPISGHVSLYWYRQALGQGPEFLTYFNYEAQQDKSGLPNDRFSAERPEGSISTLTIQRTEQRDSAMYRCASSEHEGAYEQYFGPGTRLTVT.

This sequence joins TRBV7-2 and TRBJ2-3; D not certain. The ends were cut back, 5 bases at V and 5 bases at J, with 11 bases in the middle. Germline V gene lookup returns CDR1 SGHTA and CDR2 FQGNSA. This CDR3 is built from 13 residues. The CDR3 loop reads CASSGSNGDTQYF. The DNA of the CDR3 is TGTGCCAGCAGCGGATCCAACGGAGATACGCAGTATTTT.

This clonotype has only a few counts. The V gene is TRBV5-1, the J gene TRBJ2-5; maybe TRBD2 (6 bases). From germline, CDR1 is SGHRS and CDR2 YFSETQ. Trimming left V 5 bases short and J 4 bases short, with 15 bases between. The CDR3 consists of 14 residues. Here the CDR3 reads CASRPSSGVETQYF. In DNA, the CDR3 is TGCGCCAGCAGGCCCAGCTCGGGGGTAGAGACCCAGTACTTC.